This is a list of T cell receptor beta chains from one sample in a study of metastatic and nonmetastatic thyroid tumors. Using MiXCR, TCRdb reanalyzed the PCR reads. The sample shows about 24,000 clones, 24% of them seen only once. Sequenced sample: tumor tissue. These receptor sequences come from a male donor with papillary thyroid cancer or a benign thyroid nodule (not recorded which). Some clones in this sample may be carry-over from other donors' samples. CDR3s include the opening cysteine and the closing phenylalanine or tryptophan. D genes are given only for firm matches. Size is stated for part of the rows, as once, few or many counts, or as a class when the clone is expanded.

v_gene: TRBV9; j_gene: TRBJ1-1; abundance: medium-sized; d_gene: TRBD1; CDR3nt: TGTGCCAGCAGCGTCGGAGGGGGCAGAGGCACTGAAGCTTTCTTT; CDR3aa: CASSVGGGRGTEAFF
v_gene: TRBV20-1; j_gene: TRBJ2-4; abundance: many; d_gene: TRBD1; CDR3nt: TGCAGTGCTAGTGACAGGGCAGGAGCCAAAAACATTCAGTACTTC; CDR3aa: CSASDRAGAKNIQYF
v_gene: TRBV9; j_gene: TRBJ1-3; abundance: many; d_gene: NA; CDR3nt: TGTGCCAGCAGCTCACGGACGGGTTTCGGCTCTGGAAACACCATATATTTT; CDR3aa: CASSSRTGFGSGNTIYF
v_gene: TRBV11-2; j_gene: TRBJ2-1; abundance: NA; d_gene: NA; CDR3nt: TGTGCCAGCAGCTCCCCCGCCGTTTGGGACAATGAGCAGCTCTTC; CDR3aa: CASSSPAVWDNEQLF
v_gene: TRBV14; j_gene: TRBJ2-6; abundance: many; d_gene: NA; CDR3nt: TGTGCCAGCAGCCAAGACCGACCTCTTACAGGCTCTGGGGCCAACGTCCTGACTTTC; CDR3aa: CASSQDRPLTGSGANVLTF
v_gene: TRBV28; j_gene: TRBJ1-1; abundance: many; d_gene: NA; CDR3nt: TGTGCCAGCAGTTCACTAACACAGGCTGAAGCTTTCTTT; CDR3aa: CASSSLTQAEAFF
v_gene: TRBV5-1; j_gene: TRBJ1-1; abundance: NA; d_gene: NA; CDR3nt: TGCGCCAGCAGGCCCCGCAGTGGGGAAACACGAGAAGCTTTCTTT; CDR3aa: CASRPRSGETREAFF
v_gene: TRBV6-2/TRBV6-3; j_gene: TRBJ2-7; abundance: few; d_gene: TRBD2; CDR3nt: TGTGCCAGCAGTATTCGGGGGAATAGCGGGACTTCCTACGAGCAGTACTTC; CDR3aa: CASSIRGNSGTSYEQYF
v_gene: TRBV6-4; j_gene: TRBJ2-1; abundance: many; d_gene: NA; CDR3nt: TGTGCCAGCAGTGAGGGGTCCTACAATGAGCAGTTCTTC; CDR3aa: CASSEGSYNEQFF
v_gene: TRBV6-1; j_gene: TRBJ2-7; abundance: few; d_gene: TRBD2; CDR3nt: TGTGCCAGCAGTGATGGTGGACTAGCGTTCTACGAGCAGTACTTC; CDR3aa: CASSDGGLAFYEQYF
v_gene: TRBV6-4; j_gene: TRBJ2-2; abundance: many; d_gene: NA; CDR3nt: TGTGCCAGCAGTGACAACACCGGGGAGCTGTTTTTT; CDR3aa: CASSDNTGELFF
v_gene: TRBV28; j_gene: TRBJ1-3; abundance: many; d_gene: NA; CDR3nt: TGTGCCAGCAGGCCCCCCTACGGCACCTCTGGAAACACCATATATTTT; CDR3aa: CASRPPYGTSGNTIYF
v_gene: TRBV12-5; j_gene: TRBJ2-2; abundance: many; d_gene: TRBD1; CDR3nt: TGTGCTAGTGGTGCGCAGGGGGTCGCCGGGGAGCTGTTTTTT; CDR3aa: CASGAQGVAGELFF
v_gene: TRBV5-6; j_gene: TRBJ1-6; abundance: NA; d_gene: TRBD1; CDR3nt: TGTGCCAGCAGCCTCGACAGGGGAGGATCACCCCTCCACTTT; CDR3aa: CASSLDRGGSPLHF
v_gene: TRBV27; j_gene: TRBJ2-1; abundance: many; d_gene: TRBD2; CDR3nt: TGTGCCAGCAGTTTACGACTAGCGCTCTACAATGAGCAGTTCTTC; CDR3aa: CASSLRLALYNEQFF
v_gene: TRBV18; j_gene: TRBJ1-2; abundance: NA; d_gene: TRBD1; CDR3nt: TGTGCCAGCTCACCAAACCCTACAGGGGGCTATGGCTACACCTTC; CDR3aa: CASSPNPTGGYGYTF
v_gene: TRBV27; j_gene: TRBJ2-2; abundance: medium-sized; d_gene: TRBD2; CDR3nt: TGTGCCAGCAGTTTGGCGGGAGGGACCGGGGAGCTGTTTTTT; CDR3aa: CASSLAGGTGELFF
v_gene: TRBV11-2; j_gene: TRBJ1-5; abundance: NA; d_gene: NA; CDR3nt: TGTGCCAGCAGCCTCACAGACAATCAGCCCCAGCATTTT; CDR3aa: CASSLTDNQPQHF
v_gene: TRBV20-1; j_gene: TRBJ1-2; abundance: many; d_gene: TRBD1; CDR3nt: TGCAGTGCCCGGGACAGGGGGGGCTATGGCTACACCTTC; CDR3aa: CSARDRGGYGYTF
v_gene: TRBV12-3/TRBV12-4; j_gene: TRBJ2-1; abundance: NA; d_gene: NA; CDR3nt: TGTGCCAGCAACATCTACAGGGGGGGAGGCCCCTACAATGAGCAGTTCTTC; CDR3aa: CASNIYRGGGPYNEQFF
v_gene: TRBV6-2/TRBV6-3; j_gene: TRBJ2-2; abundance: many; d_gene: TRBD2; CDR3nt: TGTGCCAGCAGTTACTCTCGCGGGACTAGCGGGAGGTGGACCGGGGAGCTGTTTTTT; CDR3aa: CASSYSRGTSGRWTGELFF
v_gene: TRBV6-5; j_gene: TRBJ1-5; abundance: NA; d_gene: NA; CDR3nt: TGTGCCAGCAGTTCGCCAACACAGGAAAACCAGCATTTT; CDR3aa: CASSSPTQENQHF
v_gene: TRBV6-1; j_gene: TRBJ2-7; abundance: NA; d_gene: TRBD2; CDR3nt: TGTGCCAGCTCCGCGAGGCTAGCGGGGCACGAGCAGTACTTC; CDR3aa: CASSARLAGHEQYF
v_gene: TRBV28; j_gene: TRBJ2-7; abundance: many; d_gene: NA; CDR3nt: TGTGCCAGCAGTTTGTACTTCCCCTACGAGCAGTACTTC; CDR3aa: CASSLYFPYEQYF
v_gene: TRBV12-3/TRBV12-4; j_gene: TRBJ1-1; abundance: many; d_gene: NA; CDR3nt: TGTGCCAGCAGTTTAGGCAACAGCAACACTGAAGCTTTCTTT; CDR3aa: CASSLGNSNTEAFF
v_gene: TRBV6-2/TRBV6-3; j_gene: TRBJ1-1; abundance: many; d_gene: NA; CDR3nt: TGTGCCAGCAGTTACCCGGACACTGAAGCTTTCTTT; CDR3aa: CASSYPDTEAFF
v_gene: TRBV7-2; j_gene: TRBJ2-3; abundance: many; d_gene: NA; CDR3nt: TGTGCCAGCAGCCCTATGGGGAGTGGAGATACGCGGTATTTT; CDR3aa: CASSPMGSGDTRYF
v_gene: TRBV24-1; j_gene: TRBJ1-1; abundance: many; d_gene: NA; CDR3nt: TGTGCCACCAGGCAGGGGCACTACACTGAAGCTTTCTTT; CDR3aa: CATRQGHYTEAFF
v_gene: TRBV5-6; j_gene: TRBJ2-3; abundance: NA; d_gene: TRBD2; CDR3nt: TGTGCCAGCAGCTTGGGGGGACTAGCGCTCAATACGCAGTATTTT; CDR3aa: CASSLGGLALNTQYF